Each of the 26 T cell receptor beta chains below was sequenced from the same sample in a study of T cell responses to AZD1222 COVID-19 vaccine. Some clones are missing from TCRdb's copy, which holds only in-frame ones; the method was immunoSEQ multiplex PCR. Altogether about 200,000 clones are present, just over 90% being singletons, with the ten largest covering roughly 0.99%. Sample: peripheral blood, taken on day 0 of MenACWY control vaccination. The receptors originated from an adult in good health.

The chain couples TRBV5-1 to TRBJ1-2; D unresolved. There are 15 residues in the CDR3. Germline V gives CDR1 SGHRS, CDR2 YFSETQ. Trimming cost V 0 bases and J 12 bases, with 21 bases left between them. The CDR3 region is CASSLAPTELMANTF. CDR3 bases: TGCGCCAGCAGCTTGGCCCCTACAGAACTTATGGCTAACACCTTC.

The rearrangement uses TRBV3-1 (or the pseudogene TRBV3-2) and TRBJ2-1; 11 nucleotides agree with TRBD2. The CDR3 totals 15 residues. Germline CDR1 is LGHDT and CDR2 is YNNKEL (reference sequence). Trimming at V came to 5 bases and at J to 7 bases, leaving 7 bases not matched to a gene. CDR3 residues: CASSGIAGGQNEQFF. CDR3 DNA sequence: TGTGCCAGCAGCGGAATAGCGGGGGGGCAGAATGAGCAGTTCTTC.

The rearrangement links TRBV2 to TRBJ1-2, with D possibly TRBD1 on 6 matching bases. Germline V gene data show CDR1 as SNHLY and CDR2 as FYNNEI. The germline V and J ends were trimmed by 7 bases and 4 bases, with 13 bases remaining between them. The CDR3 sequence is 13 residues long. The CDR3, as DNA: TGTGCCAGCACCTCCGGCAGGGGCTATGGCTACACCTTC. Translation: CASTSGRGYGYTF. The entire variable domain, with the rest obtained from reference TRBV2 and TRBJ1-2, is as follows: EPEVTQTPSHQVTQMGQEVILRCVPISNHLYFYWYRQILGQKVEFLVSFYNNEISEKSEIFDDQFSVERPDGSNFTLKIRSTKLEDSAMYFCASTSGRGYGYTFGSGTRLTVV.

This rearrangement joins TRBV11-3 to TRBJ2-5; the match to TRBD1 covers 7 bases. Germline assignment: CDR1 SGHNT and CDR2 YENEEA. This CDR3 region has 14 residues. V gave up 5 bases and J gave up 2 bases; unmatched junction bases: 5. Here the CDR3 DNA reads TGTGCCAGCAGCCCCGGGACAGTTCAAGAGACCCAGTACTTC. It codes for CASSPGTVQETQYF.

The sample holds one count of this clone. CDR3 protein: CASSLATYYGYTF. In DNA form, the CDR3 reads TGTGCCAGCAGCTTAGCCACGTACTATGGCTACACCTTC. The rearrangement joins TRBV11-2 to TRBJ1-2; D unclear. The germline V and J ends were trimmed by 1 base and 3 bases, with 6 bases remaining between them. There are 13 residues in the CDR3. CDR1 SGHAT and CDR2 FQNNGV come from the germline V gene.

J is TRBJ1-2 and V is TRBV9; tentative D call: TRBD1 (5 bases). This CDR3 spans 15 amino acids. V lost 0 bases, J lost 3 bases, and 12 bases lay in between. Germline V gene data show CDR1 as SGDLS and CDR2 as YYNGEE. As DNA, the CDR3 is TGTGCCAGCAGCGTAGGCGGGGCTGGCGACTATGGCTACACCTTC. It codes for CASSVGGAGDYGYTF.

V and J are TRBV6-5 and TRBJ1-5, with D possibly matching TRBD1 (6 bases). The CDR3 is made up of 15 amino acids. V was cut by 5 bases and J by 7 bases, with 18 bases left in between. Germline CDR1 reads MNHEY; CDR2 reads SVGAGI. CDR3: CASSRATGLGQPQHF. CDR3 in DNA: TGTGCCAGCAGTCGGGCTACAGGGTTGGGACAGCCCCAGCATTTT.

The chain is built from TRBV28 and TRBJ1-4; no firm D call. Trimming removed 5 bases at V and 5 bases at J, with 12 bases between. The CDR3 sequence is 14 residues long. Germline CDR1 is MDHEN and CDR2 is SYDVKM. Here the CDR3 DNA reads TGTGCCAGCAGTACGAGACCGATCAATGAAAAACTGTTTTTT. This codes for CASSTRPINEKLFF.

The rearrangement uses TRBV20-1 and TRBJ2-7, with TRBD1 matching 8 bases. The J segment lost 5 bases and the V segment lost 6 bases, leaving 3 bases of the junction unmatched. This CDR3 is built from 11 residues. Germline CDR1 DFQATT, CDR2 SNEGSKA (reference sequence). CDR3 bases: TGCAGTGCAGGACAGGGCCACGAGCAGTACTTC. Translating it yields CSAGQGHEQYF.

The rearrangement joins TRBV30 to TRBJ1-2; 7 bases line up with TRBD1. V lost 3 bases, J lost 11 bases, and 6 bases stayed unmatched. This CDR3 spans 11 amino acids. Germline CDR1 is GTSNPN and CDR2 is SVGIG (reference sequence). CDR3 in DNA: TGTGCCTGGAGATGGGACAGTCATTACACCTTC. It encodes CAWRWDSHYTF.

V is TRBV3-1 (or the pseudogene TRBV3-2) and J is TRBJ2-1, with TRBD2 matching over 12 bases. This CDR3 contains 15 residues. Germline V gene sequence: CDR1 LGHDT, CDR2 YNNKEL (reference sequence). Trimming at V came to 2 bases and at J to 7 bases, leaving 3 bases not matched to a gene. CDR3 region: CASSQLAGGQNEQFF. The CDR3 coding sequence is TGTGCCAGCAGCCAACTAGCGGGGGGGCAGAATGAGCAGTTCTTC.

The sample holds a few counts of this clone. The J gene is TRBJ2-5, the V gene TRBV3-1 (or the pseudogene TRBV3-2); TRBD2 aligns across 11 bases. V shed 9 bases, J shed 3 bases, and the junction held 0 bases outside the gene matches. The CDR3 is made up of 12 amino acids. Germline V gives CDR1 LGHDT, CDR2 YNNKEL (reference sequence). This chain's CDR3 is CARTSGEETQYF. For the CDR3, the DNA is TGTGCCAGGACTAGCGGGGAAGAGACCCAGTACTTC.

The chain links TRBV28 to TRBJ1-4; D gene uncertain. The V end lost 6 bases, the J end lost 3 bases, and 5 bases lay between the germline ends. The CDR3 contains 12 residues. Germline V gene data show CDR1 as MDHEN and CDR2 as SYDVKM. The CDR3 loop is CASRVANEKLFF. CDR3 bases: TGTGCCAGCAGGGTAGCTAATGAAAAACTGTTTTTT.

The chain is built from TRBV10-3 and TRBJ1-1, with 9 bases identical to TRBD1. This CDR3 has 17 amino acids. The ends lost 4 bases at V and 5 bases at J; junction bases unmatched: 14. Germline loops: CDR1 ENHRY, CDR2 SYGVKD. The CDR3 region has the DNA TGTGCCATCAGTGGGGGCCTATCGGGACAGGGAAGAACTGAAGCTTTCTTT. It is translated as CAISGGLSGQGRTEAFF.

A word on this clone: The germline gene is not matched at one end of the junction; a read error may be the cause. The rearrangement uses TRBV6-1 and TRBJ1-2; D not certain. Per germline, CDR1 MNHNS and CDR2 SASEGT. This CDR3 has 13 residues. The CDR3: CASGDGLNYGYTF. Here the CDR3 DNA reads TGTGCCAGCGGTGACGGGCTGAACTATGGCTACACCTTC.

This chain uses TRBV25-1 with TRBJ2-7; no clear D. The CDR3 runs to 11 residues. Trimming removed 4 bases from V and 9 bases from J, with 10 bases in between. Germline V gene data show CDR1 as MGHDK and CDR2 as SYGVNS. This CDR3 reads CASSGTIGQYF. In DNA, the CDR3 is TGTGCCAGCAGTGGCACAATCGGGCAGTACTTC.

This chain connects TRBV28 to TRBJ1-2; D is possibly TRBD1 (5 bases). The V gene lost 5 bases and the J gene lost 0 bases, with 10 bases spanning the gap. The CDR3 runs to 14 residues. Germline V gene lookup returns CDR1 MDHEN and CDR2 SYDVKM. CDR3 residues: CASSPGYSNYGYTF. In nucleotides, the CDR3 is TGTGCCAGCAGTCCAGGGTATTCTAACTATGGCTACACCTTC.

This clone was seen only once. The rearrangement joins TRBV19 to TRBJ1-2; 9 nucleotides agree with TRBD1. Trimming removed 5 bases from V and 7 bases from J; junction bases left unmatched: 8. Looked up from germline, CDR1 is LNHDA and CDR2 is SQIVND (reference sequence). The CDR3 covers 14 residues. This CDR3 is CASSRTGEGGGYTF. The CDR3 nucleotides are TGTGCCAGTAGTCGGACAGGGGAAGGGGGTGGCTACACCTTC.

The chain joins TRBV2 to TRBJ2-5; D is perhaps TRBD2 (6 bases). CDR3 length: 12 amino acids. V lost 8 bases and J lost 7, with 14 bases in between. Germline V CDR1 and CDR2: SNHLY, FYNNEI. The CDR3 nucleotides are TGTGCCAGCCTCGAACAGGAGGGGACCCAGTACTTC. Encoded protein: CASLEQEGTQYF.

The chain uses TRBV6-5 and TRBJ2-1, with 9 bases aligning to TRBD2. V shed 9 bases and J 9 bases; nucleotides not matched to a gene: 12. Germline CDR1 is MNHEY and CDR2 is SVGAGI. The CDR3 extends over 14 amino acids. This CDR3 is CASDPSGGSLEQFF. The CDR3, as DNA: TGTGCCAGTGACCCCAGCGGGGGGTCTCTTGAGCAGTTCTTC.

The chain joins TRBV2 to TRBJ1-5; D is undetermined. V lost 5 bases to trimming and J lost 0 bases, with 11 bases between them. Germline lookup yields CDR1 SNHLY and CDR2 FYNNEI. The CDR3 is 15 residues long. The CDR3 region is CASSSAIYSNQPQHF. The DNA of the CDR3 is TGTGCCAGCAGTTCGGCCATTTATAGCAATCAGCCCCAGCATTTT.

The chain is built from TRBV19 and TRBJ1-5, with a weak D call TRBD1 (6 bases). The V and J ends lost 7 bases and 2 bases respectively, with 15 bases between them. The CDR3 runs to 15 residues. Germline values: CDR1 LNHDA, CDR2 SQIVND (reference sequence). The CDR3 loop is CASMVQGLRNQPQHF. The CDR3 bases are TGTGCCAGTATGGTGCAGGGGCTTCGCAATCAGCCCCAGCATTTT.

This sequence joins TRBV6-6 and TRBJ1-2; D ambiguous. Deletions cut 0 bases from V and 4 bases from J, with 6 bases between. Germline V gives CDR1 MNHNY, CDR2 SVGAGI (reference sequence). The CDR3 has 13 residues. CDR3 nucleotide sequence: TGTGCCAGCAGTTACTCAGGAGTCTATGGCTACACCTTC. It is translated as CASSYSGVYGYTF.

CDR3: CASSLALRGPRYGYTF. CDR3 sequence (DNA): TGTGCCAGCAGCTTAGCGTTGAGGGGGCCGCGCTATGGCTACACCTTC. This chain links TRBV7-9 with TRBJ1-2; TRBD1 matches at 7 bases. Germline loops: CDR1 SEHNR, CDR2 FQNEAQ (reference sequence). V shed 0 bases and J 4 bases; nucleotides not matched to a gene: 8. The length of the CDR3 is 16 residues.

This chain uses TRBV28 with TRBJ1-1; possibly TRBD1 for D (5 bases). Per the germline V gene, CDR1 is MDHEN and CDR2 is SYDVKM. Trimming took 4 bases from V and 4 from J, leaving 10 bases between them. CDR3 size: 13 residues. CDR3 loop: CASSYPGGTEAFF. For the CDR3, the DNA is TGTGCCAGCAGTTACCCCGGGGGCACTGAAGCTTTCTTT.

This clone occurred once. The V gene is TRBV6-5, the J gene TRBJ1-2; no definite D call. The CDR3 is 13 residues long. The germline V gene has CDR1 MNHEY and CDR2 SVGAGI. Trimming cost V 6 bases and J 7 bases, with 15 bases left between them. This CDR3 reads CASSPHPDGGYTF. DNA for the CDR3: TGTGCCAGCAGCCCCCACCCGGACGGTGGCTACACCTTC.